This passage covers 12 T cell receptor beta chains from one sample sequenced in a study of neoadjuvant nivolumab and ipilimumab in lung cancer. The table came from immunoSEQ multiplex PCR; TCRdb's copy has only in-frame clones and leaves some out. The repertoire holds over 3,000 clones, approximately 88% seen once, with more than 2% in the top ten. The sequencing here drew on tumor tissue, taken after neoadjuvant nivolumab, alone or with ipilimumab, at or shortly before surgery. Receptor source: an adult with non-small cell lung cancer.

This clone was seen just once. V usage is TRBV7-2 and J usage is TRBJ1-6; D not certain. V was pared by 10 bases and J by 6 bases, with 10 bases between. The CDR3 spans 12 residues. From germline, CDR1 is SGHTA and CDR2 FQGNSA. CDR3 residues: CATGTINSPLHF. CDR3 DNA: TGTGCCACGGGAACAATTAATTCACCCCTCCACTTT. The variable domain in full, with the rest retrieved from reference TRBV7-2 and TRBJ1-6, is GAGVSQSPSNKVTEKGKDVELRCDPISGHTALYWYRQSLGQGLEFLIYFQGNSAPDKSGLPSDRFSAERTGGSVSTLTIQRTQQEDSAVYLCATGTINSPLHFGNGTRLTVT.

DNA of the CDR3: TGCGCCAGCAGCCAAGATCCGGACAGCCTCTATGGCTACACCTTC. Residues: CASSQDPDSLYGYTF. The genes are TRBV4-3 and TRBJ1-2, with TRBD1 as a possible D gene (6 bases). CDR3 length: 15 residues. Germline-derived CDR1 and CDR2 are LGHNA and YSLEER. The V and J ends lost 0 bases and 4 bases respectively, with 12 bases between them.

CDR3: CASTLLGRENYEQYF. In DNA form, the CDR3 reads TGTGCCAGCACCTTGTTGGGAAGGGAAAACTACGAGCAGTACTTC. The chain links TRBV11-2 to TRBJ2-7, with D hard to call. The V end lost 7 bases, the J end lost 3 bases, and 19 bases lay between the germline ends. This CDR3 comprises 15 residues. CDR1 and CDR2 (germline): SGHAT, FQNNGV.

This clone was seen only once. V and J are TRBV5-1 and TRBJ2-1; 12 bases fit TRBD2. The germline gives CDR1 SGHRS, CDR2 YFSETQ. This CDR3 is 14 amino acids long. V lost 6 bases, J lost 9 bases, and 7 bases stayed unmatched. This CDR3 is CASIRTSGATEQFF. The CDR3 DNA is TGCGCCAGCATACGGACTAGCGGGGCTACTGAGCAGTTCTTC.

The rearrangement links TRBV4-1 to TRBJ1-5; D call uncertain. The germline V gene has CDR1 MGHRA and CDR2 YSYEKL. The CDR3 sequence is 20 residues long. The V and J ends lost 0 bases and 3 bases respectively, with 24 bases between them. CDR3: CASSQDYAGADIGNNQPQHF. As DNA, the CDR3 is TGCGCCAGCAGCCAAGATTACGCGGGAGCCGATATTGGTAACAATCAGCCCCAGCATTTT.

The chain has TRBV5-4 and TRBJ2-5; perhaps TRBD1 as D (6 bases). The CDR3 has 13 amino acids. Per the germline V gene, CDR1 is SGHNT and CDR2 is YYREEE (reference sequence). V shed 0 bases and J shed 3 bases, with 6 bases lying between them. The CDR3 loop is CASSLGQEETQYF. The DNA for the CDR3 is TGTGCCAGCAGCTTGGGACAGGAAGAGACCCAGTACTTC.

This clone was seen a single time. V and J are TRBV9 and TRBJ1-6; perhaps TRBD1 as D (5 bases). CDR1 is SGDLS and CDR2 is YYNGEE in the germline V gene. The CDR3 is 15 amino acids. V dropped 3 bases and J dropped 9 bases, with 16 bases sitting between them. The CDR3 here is CASSGGTLGASPLHF. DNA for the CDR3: TGTGCCAGCAGCGGCGGGACTCTCGGCGCTTCACCCCTCCACTTT.

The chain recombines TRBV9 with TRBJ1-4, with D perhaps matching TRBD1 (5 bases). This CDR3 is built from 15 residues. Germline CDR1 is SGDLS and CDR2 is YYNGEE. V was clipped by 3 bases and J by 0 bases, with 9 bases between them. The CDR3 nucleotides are TGTGCCAGCAGCGGCGGGGCAGCAACTAATGAAAAACTGTTTTTT. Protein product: CASSGGAATNEKLFF.

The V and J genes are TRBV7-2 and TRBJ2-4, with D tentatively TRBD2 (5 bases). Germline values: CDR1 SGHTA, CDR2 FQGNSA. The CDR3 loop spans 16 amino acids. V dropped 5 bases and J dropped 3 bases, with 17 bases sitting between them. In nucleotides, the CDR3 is TGTGCCAGCAGCCCGAAACTACAAGGAGGCAAAAACATTCAGTACTTC. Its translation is CASSPKLQGGKNIQYF.

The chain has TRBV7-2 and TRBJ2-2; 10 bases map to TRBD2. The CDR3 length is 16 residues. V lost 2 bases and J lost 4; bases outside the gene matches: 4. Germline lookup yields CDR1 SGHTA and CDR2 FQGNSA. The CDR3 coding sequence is TGTGCCAGCAGCTTATCTAGCGGGGGTTTCACCGGGGAGCTGTTTTTT. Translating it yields CASSLSSGGFTGELFF.

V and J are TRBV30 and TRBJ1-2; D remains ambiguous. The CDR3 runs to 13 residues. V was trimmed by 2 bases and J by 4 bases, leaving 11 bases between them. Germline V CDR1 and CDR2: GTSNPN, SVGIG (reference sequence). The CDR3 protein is CAWSRGEGYGYTF. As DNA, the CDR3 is TGTGCCTGGAGTAGAGGCGAGGGCTATGGCTACACCTTC.

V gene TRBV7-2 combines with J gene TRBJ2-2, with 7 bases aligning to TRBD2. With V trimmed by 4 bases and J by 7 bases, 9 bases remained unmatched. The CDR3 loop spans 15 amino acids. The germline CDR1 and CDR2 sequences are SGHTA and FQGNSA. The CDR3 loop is CASSSWQGGIGELFF. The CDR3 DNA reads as TGTGCCAGCAGCTCGTGGCAGGGAGGGATCGGGGAGCTGTTTTTT.